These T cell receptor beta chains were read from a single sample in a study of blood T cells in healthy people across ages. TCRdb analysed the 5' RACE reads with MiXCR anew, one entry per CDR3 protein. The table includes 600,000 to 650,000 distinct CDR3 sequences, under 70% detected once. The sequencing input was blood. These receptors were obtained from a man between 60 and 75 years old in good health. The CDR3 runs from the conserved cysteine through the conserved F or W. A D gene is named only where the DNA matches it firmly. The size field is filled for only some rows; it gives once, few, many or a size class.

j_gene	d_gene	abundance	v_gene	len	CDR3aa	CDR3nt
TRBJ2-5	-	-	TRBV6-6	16	CASSRSDPTGAETQYF	TGTGCCAGCAGCCGCTCCGACCCGACAGGAGCAGAGACCCAGTACTTC
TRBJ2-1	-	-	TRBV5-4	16	CASSRKQGDLNNEQFF	TGTGCCAGCAGCCGCAAACAGGGCGACCTTAACAATGAGCAGTTCTTC
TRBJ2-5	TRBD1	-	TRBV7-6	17	CASSLEVWTGGKETQYF	TGTGCCAGCAGCTTAGAGGTCTGGACAGGGGGGAAAGAGACCCAGTACTTC
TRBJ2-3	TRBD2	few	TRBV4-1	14	CASSPGTITDTQYF	TGCGCCAGCAGCCCCGGGACTATCACAGATACGCAGTATTTT
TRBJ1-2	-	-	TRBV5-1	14	CASSSASGLDGYTF	TGCGCCAGCAGCTCTGCCAGCGGGTTGGATGGCTACACCTTC
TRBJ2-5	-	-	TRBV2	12	CASSEGSETQYF	TGTGCCAGCAGTGAAGGGTCGGAGACCCAGTACTTC
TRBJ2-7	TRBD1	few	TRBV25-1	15	CASSTVGTGGYEQYF	TGTGCCAGCAGTACCGTCGGGACAGGGGGATACGAGCAGTACTTC
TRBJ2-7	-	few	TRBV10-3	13	CAITSGSSHEQYF	TGTGCCATCACCAGTGGTTCTAGCCACGAGCAGTACTTC
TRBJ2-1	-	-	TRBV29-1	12	CSVEVVRNEQFF	TGCAGCGTTGAAGTAGTCAGAAATGAGCAGTTCTTC
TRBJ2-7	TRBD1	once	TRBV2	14	CASSVGQVFHEQYF	TGTGCCAGCAGTGTTGGACAGGTGTTTCACGAGCAGTACTTC
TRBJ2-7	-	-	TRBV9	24	CASSVCQEGRQVGFFLCYSYEQYF	TGTGCCAGCAGCGTATGCCAAGAAGGACGACAGGTTGGGTTCTTTTTGTGTTATTCCTACGAGCAGTACTTC
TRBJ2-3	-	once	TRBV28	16	CASSLGTGKGTDTQYF	TGTGCCAGCAGTTTGGGAACAGGGAAGGGAACAGATACGCAGTATTTT
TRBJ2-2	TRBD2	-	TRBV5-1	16	CASRLSGGPNTGELFF	TGCGCTAGCAGACTCAGCGGGGGCCCTAACACCGGGGAGCTGTTTTTT
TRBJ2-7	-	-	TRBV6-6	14	CASRTPDSIYEQYF	TGTGCCAGCAGGACTCCCGACAGTATCTACGAGCAGTACTTC
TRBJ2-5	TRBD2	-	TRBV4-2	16	CASSQAGGGVQETQYF	TGTGCCAGCAGCCAAGCAGGCGGGGGGGTCCAAGAGACCCAGTACTTC
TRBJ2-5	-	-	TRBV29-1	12	CSVDGQRETQYF	TGCAGCGTTGATGGACAGAGGGAGACCCAGTACTTC